This T cell receptor beta chain is drawn from a study of blood T cell repertoires in COVID-19. Cohort assignment relied on participant-reported clinical history. V lost 5 bases to trimming and J lost 5 bases; unmatched junction nucleotides: 13. CDR3 length: 16 amino acids. Per germline, CDR1 SGHRS and CDR2 YFSETQ. In the original analysis: Using reference gene primer amplification, nucleated cell counts were estimated. TCRdb keeps only in-frame clones here, not all; method: immunoSEQ multiplex PCR. The D gene and trimming were derived from the DNA, and the V and J assignments and clone size from that table. The repertoire holds 200,000 to 250,000 clones, with roughly 88% as singletons.

The clonotype comes from a woman aged 50 to 65 who had recovered from COVID-19. Sequencing was performed on PBMCs or T cells enriched from blood (not recorded which). The chain combines TRBV5-1 with TRBJ1-1, with TRBD1 matching 9 bases. The CDR3 DNA is TGCGCCAGCAGACAAGGGAGACAGGGGGAAGGAACTGAAGCTTTCTTT. Translating gives CASRQGRQGEGTEAFF. Variable domain in full (rest from reference TRBV5-1 and TRBJ1-1): KAGVTQTPRYLIKTRGQQVTLSCSPISGHRSVSWYQQTPGQGLQFLFEYFSETQRNKGNFPGRFSGRQFSNSRSEMNVSTLELGDSALYLCASRQGRQGEGTEAFFGQGTRLTVV.